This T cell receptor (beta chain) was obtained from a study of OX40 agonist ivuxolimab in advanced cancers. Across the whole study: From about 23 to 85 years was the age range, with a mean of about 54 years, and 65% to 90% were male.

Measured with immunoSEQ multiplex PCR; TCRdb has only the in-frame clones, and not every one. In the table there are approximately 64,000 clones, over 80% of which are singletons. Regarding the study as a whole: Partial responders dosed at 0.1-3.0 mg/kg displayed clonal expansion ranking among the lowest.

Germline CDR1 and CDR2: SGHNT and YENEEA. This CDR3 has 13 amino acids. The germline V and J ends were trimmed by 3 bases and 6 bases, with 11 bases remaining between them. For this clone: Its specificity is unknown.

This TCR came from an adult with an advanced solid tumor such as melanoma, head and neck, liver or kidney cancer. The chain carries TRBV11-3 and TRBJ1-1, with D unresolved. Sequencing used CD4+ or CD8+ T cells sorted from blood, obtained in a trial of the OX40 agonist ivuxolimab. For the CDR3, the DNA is TGTGCCAGCAGCTTCTATCGGGCGGCTGAAGCTTTCTTT. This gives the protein CASSFYRAAEAFF.